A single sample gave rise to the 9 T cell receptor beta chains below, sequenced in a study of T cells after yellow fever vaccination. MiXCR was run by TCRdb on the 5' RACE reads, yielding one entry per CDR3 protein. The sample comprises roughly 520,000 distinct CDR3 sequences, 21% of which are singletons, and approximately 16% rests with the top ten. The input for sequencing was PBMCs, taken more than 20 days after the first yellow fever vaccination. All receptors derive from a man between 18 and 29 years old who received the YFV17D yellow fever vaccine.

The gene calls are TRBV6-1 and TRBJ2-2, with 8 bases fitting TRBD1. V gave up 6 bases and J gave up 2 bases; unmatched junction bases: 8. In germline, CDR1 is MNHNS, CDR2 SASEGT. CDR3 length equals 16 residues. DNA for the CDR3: TGTGCCAGCAGGCGGGGACAGGAGGGAAACACCGGGGAGCTGTTTTTT. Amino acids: CASRRGQEGNTGELFF.

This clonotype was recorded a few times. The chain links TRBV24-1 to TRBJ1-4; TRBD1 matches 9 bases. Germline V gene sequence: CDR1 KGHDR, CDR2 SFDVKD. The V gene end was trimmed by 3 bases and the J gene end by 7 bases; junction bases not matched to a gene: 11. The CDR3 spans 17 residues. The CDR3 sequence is CATSDGRRGQGSEKLFF. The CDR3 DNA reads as TGTGCCACCAGTGATGGACGCCGGGGACAGGGAAGTGAAAAACTGTTTTTT.

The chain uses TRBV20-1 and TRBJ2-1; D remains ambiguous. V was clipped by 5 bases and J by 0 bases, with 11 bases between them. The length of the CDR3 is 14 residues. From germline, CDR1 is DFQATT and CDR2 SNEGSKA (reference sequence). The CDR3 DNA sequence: TGCAGTGCTGTACATTCGAGCTCCTACAATGAGCAGTTCTTC. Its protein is CSAVHSSSYNEQFF.

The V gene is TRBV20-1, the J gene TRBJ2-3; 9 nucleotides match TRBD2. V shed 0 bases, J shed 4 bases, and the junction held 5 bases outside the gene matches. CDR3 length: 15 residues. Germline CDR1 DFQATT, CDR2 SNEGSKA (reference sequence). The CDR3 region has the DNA TGCAGTGCTAGAGACCTAGCGGGGAGGGCAGATACGCAGTATTTT. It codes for CSARDLAGRADTQYF.

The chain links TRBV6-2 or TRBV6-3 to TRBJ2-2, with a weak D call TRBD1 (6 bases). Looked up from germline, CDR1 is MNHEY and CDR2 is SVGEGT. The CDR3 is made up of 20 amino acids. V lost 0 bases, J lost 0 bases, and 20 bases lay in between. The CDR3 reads CASSYSMVLYRVTNTGELFF. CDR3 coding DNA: TGTGCCAGCAGTTACTCGATGGTCCTGTACAGGGTTACGAACACCGGGGAGCTGTTTTTT.

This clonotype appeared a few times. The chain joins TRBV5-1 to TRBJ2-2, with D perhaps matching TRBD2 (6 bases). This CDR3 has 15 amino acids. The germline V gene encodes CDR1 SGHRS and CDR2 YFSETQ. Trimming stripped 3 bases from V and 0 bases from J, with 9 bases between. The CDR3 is CASSWRGANTGELFF. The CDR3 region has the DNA TGCGCCAGCAGCTGGCGGGGCGCGAACACCGGGGAGCTGTTTTTT.

CDR3 in amino acids: CASKEGGSTDTQYF. CDR3 DNA sequence: TGTGCCAGCAAGGAGGGCGGGAGCACAGATACGCAGTATTTT. The rearrangement links TRBV2 to TRBJ2-3; perhaps TRBD2 as D (6 bases). Germline V gene sequence: CDR1 SNHLY, CDR2 FYNNEI. The CDR3 consists of 14 residues. V was pared by 7 bases and J by 0 bases, with 11 bases between.

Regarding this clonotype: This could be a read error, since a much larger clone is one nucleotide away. The CDR3 sequence is CSATGTDTQYF. CDR3 in DNA: TGCAGTGCTACAGGCACAGATACGCAGTATTTT. The rearrangement uses TRBV20-1 and TRBJ2-3, with no clear D. CDR3 size: 11 residues. V lost 4 bases, J lost 1 base, and 3 bases lay in between. The germline V gene has CDR1 DFQATT and CDR2 SNEGSKA (reference sequence).

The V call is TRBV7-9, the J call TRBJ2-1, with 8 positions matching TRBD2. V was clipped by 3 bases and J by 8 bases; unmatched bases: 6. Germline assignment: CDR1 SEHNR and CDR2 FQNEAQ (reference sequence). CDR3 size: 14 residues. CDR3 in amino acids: CASSFRGGRDEQFF. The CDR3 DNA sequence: TGTGCCAGCAGCTTCCGGGGGGGCCGAGATGAGCAGTTCTTC.